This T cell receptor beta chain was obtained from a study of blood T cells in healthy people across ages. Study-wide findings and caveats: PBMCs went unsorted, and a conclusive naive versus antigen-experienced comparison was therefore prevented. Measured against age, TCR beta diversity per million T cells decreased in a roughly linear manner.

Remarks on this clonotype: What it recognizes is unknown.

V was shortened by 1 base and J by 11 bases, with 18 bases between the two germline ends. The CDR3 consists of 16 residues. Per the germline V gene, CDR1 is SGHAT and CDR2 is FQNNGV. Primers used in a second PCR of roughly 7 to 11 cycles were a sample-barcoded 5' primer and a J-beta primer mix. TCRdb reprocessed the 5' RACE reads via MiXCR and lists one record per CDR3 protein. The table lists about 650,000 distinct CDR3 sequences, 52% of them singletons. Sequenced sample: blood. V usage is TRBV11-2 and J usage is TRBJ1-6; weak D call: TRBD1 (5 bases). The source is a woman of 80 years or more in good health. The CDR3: CASSLVAGQGGTPLHF. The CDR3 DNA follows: TGTGCCAGCAGCTTAGTAGCTGGGCAGGGAGGGACACCCCTCCACTTT.